This paragraph covers one T cell receptor beta chain sequence. Within the sample, other DNA sequences also encode this same CDR3. Sorted regulatory T cells were CD4-positive, CD25-high and CD127-low or negative. TCRdb keeps only in-frame clones here, not all; method: immunoSEQ multiplex PCR. The repertoire consists of about 18,000 clones, with 85% to 95% occurring once and the leading ten covering roughly 0.8%. The data were obtained in a study of B cell selection in AIRE deficiency. The CDR3 is 13 amino acids. CDR1 and CDR2 (germline): ENHRY, SYGVKD. V dropped 3 bases and J dropped 2 bases, with 5 bases sitting between them.

Sequencing was performed on CD4+CD25+ Tregs sorted from PBMCs. This clonotype was sampled from a human donor in good health. The V call is TRBV10-3, the J call TRBJ1-5; D not certain. The CDR3 sequence: CAISEGGNQPQHF. The CDR3 coding sequence is TGTGCCATCAGTGAAGGTGGCAATCAGCCCCAGCATTTT.